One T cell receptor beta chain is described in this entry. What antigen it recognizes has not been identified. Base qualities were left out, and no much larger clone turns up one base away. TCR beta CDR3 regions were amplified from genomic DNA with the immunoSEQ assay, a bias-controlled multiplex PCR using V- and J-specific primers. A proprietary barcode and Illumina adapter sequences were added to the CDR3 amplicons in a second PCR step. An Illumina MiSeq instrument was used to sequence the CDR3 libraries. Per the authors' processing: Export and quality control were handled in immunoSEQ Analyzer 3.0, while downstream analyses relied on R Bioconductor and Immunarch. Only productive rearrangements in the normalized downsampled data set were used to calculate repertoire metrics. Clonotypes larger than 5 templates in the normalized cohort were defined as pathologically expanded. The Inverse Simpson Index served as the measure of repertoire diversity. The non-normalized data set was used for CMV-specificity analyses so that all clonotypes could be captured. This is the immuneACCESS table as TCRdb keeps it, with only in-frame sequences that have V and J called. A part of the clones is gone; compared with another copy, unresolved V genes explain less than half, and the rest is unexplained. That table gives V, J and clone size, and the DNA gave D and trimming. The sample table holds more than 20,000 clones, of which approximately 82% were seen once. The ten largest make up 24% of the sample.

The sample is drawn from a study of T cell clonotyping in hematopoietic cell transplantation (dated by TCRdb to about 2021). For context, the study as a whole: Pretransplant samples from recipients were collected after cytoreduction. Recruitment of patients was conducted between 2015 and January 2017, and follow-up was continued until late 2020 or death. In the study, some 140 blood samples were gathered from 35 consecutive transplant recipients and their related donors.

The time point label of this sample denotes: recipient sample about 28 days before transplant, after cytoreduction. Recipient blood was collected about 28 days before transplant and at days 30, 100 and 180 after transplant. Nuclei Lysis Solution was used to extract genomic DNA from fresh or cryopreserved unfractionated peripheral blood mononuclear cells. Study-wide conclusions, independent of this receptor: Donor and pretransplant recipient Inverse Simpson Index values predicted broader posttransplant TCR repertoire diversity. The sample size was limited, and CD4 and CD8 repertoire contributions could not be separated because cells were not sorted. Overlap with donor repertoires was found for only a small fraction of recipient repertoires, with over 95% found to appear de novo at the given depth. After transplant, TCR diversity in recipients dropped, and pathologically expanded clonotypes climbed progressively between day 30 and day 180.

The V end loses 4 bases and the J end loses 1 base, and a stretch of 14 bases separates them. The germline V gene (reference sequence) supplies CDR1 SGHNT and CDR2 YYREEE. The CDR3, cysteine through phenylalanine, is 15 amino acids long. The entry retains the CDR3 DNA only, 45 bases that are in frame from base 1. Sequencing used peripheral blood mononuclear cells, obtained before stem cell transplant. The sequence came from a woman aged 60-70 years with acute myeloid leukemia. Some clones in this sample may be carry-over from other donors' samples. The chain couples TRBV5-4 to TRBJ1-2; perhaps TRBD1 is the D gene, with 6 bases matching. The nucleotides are TGTGCCAGCAGCAACAGGGTGATATATAACTATGGCTACACCTTC. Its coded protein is CASSNRVIYNYGYTF.